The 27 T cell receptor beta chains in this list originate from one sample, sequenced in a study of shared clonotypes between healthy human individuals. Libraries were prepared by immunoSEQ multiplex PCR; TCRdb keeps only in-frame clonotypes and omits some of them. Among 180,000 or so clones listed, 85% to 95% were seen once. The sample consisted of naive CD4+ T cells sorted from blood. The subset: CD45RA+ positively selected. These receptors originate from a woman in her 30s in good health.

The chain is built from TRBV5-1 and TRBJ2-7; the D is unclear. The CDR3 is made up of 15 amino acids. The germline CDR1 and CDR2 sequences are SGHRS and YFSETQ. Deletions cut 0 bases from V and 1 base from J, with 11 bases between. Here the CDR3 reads CASSLGLTVSYEQYF. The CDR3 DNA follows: TGCGCCAGCAGCTTGGGTCTAACCGTTTCCTACGAGCAGTACTTC.

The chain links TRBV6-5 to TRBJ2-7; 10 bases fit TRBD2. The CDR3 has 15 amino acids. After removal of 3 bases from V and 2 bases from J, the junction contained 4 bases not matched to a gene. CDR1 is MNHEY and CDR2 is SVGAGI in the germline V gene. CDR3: CASSYEREGPYEQYF. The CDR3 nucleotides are TGTGCCAGCAGTTATGAGCGGGAGGGCCCCTACGAGCAGTACTTC.

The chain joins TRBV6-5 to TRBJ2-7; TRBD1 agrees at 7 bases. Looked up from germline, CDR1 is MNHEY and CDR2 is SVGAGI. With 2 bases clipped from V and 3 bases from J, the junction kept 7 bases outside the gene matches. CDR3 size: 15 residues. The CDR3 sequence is CASSYNPGQHYEQYF. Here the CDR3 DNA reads TGTGCCAGCAGTTACAACCCGGGACAGCACTACGAGCAGTACTTC.

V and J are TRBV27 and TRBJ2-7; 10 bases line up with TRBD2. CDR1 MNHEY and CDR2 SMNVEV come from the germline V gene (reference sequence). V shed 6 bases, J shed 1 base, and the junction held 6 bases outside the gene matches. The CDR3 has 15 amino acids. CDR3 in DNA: TGTGCCAGCAGGGGAGGGACTAGCGTTTCCTACGAGCAGTACTTC. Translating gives CASRGGTSVSYEQYF.

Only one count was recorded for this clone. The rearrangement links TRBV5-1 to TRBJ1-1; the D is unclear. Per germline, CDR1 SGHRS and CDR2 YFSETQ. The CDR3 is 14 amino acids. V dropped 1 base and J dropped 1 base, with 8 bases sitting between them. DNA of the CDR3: TGCGCCAGCAGCTTGAGCAGTCCGAACACTGAAGCTTTCTTT. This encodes CASSLSSPNTEAFF.

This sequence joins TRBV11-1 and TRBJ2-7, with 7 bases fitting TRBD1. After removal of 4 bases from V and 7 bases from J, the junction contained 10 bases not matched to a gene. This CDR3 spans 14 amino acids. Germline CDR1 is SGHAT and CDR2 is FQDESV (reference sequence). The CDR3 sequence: CASSSGTDLREQYF. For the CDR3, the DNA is TGTGCCAGCAGCTCCGGGACAGATCTGCGGGAGCAGTACTTC.

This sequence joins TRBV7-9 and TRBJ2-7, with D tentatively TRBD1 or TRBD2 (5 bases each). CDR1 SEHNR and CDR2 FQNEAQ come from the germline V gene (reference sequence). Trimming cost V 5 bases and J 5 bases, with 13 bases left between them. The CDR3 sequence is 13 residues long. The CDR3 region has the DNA TGTGCCAGCAGCGAACCGGGGCGCCACGAGCAGTACTTC. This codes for CASSEPGRHEQYF.

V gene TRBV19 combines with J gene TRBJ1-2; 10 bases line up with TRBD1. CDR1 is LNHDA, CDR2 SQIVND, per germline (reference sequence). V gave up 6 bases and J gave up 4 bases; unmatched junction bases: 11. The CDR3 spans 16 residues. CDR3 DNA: TGTGCCAGTAGCATGTCCAGGACAGGGGGACTCTATGGCTACACCTTC. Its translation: CASSMSRTGGLYGYTF.

Written as DNA, the CDR3 is TGCGCCAGCAGTGACCCGGGGACAGGGGGCGAATCGGAGACCCAGTACTTC. Protein sequence: CASSDPGTGGESETQYF. V gene TRBV10-1 combines with J gene TRBJ2-5, with 12 bases matching TRBD1. V lost 3 bases, J lost 5 bases, and 10 bases stayed unmatched. The CDR3 covers 17 residues. Per the germline V gene, CDR1 is WNHNN and CDR2 is SYGVQD (reference sequence).

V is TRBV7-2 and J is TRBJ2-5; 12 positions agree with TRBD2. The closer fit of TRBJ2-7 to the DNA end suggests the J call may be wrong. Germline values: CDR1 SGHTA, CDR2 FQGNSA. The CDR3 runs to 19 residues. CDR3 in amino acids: CASSLNLRLAGDGAYEQYF. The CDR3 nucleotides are TGTGCCAGCAGCTTAAATTTGAGACTAGCGGGAGATGGGGCCTACGAGCAGTACTTC.

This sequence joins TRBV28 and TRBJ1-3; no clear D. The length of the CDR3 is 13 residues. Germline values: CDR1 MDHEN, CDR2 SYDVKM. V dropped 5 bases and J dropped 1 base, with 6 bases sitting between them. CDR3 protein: CASSSESGNTIYF. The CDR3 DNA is TGTGCCAGCAGTAGCGAATCTGGAAACACCATATATTTT.

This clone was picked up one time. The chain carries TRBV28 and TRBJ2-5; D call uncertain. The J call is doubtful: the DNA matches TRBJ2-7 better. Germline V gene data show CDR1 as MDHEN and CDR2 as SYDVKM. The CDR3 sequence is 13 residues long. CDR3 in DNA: TGTGCCAGCAGTTTGGCAGGAGCCTACGAGCAGTACTTC. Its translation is CASSLAGAYEQYF.

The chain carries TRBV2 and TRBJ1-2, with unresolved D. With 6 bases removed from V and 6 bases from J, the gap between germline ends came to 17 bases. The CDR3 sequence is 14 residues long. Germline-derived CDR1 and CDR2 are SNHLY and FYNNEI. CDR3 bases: TGTGCCAGCAGGCCCGGGCTGCGATGGGATGGCTACACCTTC. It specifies CASRPGLRWDGYTF.

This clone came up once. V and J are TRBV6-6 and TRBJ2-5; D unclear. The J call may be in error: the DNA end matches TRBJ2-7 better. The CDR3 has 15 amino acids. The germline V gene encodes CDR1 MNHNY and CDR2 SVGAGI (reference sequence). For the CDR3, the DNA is TGTGCCAGCAGTTACTCGAGAGACACTACCTACGAGCAGTACTTC. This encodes CASSYSRDTTYEQYF.

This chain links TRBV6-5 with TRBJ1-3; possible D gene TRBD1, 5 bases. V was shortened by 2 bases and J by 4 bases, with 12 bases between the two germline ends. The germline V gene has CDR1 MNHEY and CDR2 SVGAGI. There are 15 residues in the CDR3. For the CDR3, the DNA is TGTGCCAGCAGTTACCAGGGTAACGCCGGAAACACCATATATTTT. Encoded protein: CASSYQGNAGNTIYF.

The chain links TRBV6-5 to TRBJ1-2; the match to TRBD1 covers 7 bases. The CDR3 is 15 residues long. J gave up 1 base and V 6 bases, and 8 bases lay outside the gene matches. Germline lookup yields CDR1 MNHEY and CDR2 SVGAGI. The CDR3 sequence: CASRTHRGGNYGYTF. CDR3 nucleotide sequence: TGTGCCAGCAGAACACACAGGGGAGGTAACTATGGCTACACCTTC.

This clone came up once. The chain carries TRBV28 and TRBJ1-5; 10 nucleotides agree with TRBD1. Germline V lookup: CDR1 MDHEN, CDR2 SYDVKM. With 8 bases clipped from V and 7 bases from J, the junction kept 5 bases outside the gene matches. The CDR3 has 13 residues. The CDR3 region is CASGTGARQPQHF. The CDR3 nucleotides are TGTGCCAGCGGGACAGGGGCGAGGCAGCCCCAGCATTTT.

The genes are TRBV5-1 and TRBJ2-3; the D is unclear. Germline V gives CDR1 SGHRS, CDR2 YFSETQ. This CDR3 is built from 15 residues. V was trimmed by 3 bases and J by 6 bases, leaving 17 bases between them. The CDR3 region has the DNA TGCGCCAGCAGCTGGAGCGCGGACGAAGGGGATACGCAGTATTTT. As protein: CASSWSADEGDTQYF.

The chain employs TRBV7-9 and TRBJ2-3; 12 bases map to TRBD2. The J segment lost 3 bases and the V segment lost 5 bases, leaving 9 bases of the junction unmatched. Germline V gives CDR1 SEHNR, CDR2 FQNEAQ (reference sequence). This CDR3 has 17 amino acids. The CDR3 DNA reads TGTGCCAGCAGCAACCGACTAGCGGGAGAAGGGACAGATACGCAGTATTTT. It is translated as CASSNRLAGEGTDTQYF.

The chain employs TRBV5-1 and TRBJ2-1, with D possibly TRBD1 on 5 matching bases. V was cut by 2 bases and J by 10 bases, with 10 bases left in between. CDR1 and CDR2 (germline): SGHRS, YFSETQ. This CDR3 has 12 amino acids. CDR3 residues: CASSLPAGEQFF. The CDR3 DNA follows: TGCGCCAGCAGCTTACCGGCAGGGGAGCAGTTCTTC.

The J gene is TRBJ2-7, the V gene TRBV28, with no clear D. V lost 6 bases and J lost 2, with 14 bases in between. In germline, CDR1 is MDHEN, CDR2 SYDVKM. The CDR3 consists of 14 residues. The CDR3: CASSLQQAAYEQYF. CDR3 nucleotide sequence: TGTGCCAGCAGCCTCCAGCAGGCCGCCTACGAGCAGTACTTC.

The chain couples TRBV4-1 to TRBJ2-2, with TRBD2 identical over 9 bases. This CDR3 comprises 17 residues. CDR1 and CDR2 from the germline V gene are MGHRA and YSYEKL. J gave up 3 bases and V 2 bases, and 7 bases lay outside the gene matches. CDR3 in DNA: TGCGCCAGCAGCCAACCGAGCGGGAGGAAGTACACCGGGGAGCTGTTTTTT. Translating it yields CASSQPSGRKYTGELFF.

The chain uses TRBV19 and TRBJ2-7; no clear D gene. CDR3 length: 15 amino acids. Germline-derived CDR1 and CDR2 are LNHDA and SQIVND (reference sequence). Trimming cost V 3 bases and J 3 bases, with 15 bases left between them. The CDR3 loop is CASSMSAAKVYEQYF. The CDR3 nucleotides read TGTGCCAGTAGTATGTCGGCGGCGAAGGTCTACGAGCAGTACTTC.

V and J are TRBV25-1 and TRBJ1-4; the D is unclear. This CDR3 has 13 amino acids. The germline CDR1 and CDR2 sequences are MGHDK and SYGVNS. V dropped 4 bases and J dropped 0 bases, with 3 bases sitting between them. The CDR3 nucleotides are TGTGCCAGCAGTGTGCCAACTAATGAAAAACTGTTTTTT. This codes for CASSVPTNEKLFF. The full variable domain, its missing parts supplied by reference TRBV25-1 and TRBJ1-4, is EADIYQTPRYLVIGTGKKITLECSQTMGHDKMYWYQQDPGMELHLIHYSYGVNSTEKGDLSSESTVSRIRTEHFPLTLESARPSHTSQYLCASSVPTNEKLFFGSGTQLSVL.

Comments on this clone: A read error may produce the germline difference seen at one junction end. Written as DNA, the CDR3 is TGTGCCAGCAGTCACTCACAGGGGGCCTACGAGCAGTACTTC. Translating gives CASSHSQGAYEQYF. The chain uses TRBV6-5 and TRBJ2-7, with TRBD1 matching over 8 bases. In germline, CDR1 is MNHEY, CDR2 SVGAGI. There are 14 residues in the CDR3.

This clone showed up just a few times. CDR3 residues: CAIRGDINTEAFF. The CDR3 nucleotides read TGTGCCATCAGGGGGGATATCAACACTGAAGCTTTCTTT. V gene TRBV10-3 combines with J gene TRBJ1-1, with a possible D match to TRBD1 (5 bases). Germline V gives CDR1 ENHRY, CDR2 SYGVKD. The V and J ends lost 6 bases and 2 bases respectively, with 10 bases between them. The CDR3 is made up of 13 amino acids.

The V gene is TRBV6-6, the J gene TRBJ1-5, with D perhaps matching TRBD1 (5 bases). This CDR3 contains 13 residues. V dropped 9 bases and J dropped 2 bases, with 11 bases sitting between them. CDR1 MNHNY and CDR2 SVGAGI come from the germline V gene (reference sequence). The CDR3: CASRDGGNQPQHF. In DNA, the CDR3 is TGTGCCAGTCGGGACGGTGGCAATCAGCCCCAGCATTTT.